The 32 T cell receptor beta chains in this list originate from one sample, sequenced in a study of blood T cell repertoires in COVID-19. Method: immunoSEQ multiplex PCR; TCRdb's copy keeps in-frame clones and lacks some. The sample holds approximately 190,000 clones, about 86% seen once. Specimen: peripheral blood. The source is a man aged 30 to 45 with active or convalescent COVID-19.

For the CDR3, the DNA is TGTGCCAGCAGTTACCACAGGGCGGAGCAGCCCCAGCATTTT. Protein product: CASSYHRAEQPQHF. The rearrangement joins TRBV6-5 to TRBJ1-5; tentative D call: TRBD1 (6 bases). CDR1 and CDR2 (germline): MNHEY, SVGAGI. The CDR3 has 14 amino acids. V was shortened by 2 bases and J by 7 bases, with 12 bases between the two germline ends.

The chain employs TRBV19 and TRBJ1-1; TRBD1 aligns across 8 bases. The ends lost 7 bases at V and 6 bases at J; junction bases unmatched: 7. From germline, CDR1 is LNHDA and CDR2 SQIVND (reference sequence). The CDR3 consists of 13 residues. CDR3 residues: CASNRGQGAEAFF. In DNA form, the CDR3 reads TGTGCCAGTAACCGAGGACAGGGCGCTGAAGCTTTCTTT.

This clone was detected only a few times. This rearrangement joins TRBV7-3 to TRBJ1-2; 7 bases agree with TRBD1. Looked up from germline, CDR1 is SGHTA and CDR2 is FQGTGA. This CDR3 is 13 amino acids long. J gave up 7 bases and V 5 bases, and 7 bases lay outside the gene matches. CDR3 bases: TGTGCCAGCAGCCCCACAGGGGCGGCTGGCTACACCTTC. It codes for CASSPTGAAGYTF.

V gene TRBV19 combines with J gene TRBJ1-5, with 8 bases that match TRBD1. Germline CDR1 and CDR2: LNHDA and SQIVND (reference sequence). The V gene end was trimmed by 5 bases and the J gene end by 4 bases; junction bases not matched to a gene: 7. The CDR3 contains 15 residues. CDR3 residues: CASSPWTGNNQPQHF. In DNA form, the CDR3 reads TGTGCCAGTAGTCCGTGGACAGGGAATAATCAGCCCCAGCATTTT. Full variable domain (remainder filled in from reference TRBV19 and TRBJ1-5): DGGITQSPKYLFRKEGQNVTLSCEQNLNHDAMYWYRQDPGQGLRLIYYSQIVNDFQKGDIAEGYSVSREKKESFPLTVTSAQKNPTAFYLCASSPWTGNNQPQHFGDGTRLSIL.

This clone was seen a single time. CDR3 residues: CASSRGQSTDTQYF. CDR3 coding DNA: TGTGCCAGCAGCAGGGGGCAGAGCACAGATACGCAGTATTTT. The rearrangement joins TRBV14 to TRBJ2-3, with TRBD1 matching 7 bases. V lost 5 bases and J lost 0; bases outside the gene matches: 2. The CDR3 runs to 14 residues. CDR1 is SGHDN, CDR2 FVKESK, per germline. The variable domain in full, with the rest retrieved from reference TRBV14 and TRBJ2-3, is EAGVTQFPSHSVIEKGQTVTLRCDPISGHDNLYWYRRVMGKEIKFLLHFVKESKQDESGMPNNRFLAERTGGTYSTLKVQPAELEDSGVYFCASSRGQSTDTQYFGPGTRLTVL.

As concerns this clone: Its ends do not fully match the called genes, so a read error is possible. This sequence joins TRBV19 and TRBJ1-1, with 8 bases that match TRBD1. The length of the CDR3 is 16 residues. The germline V gene has CDR1 LNHDA and CDR2 SQIVND (reference sequence). The CDR3 sequence is CASRVSGTGLKTEAFF. The CDR3 DNA reads as TGTGCCAGTAGGGTCTCCGGGACAGGTCTGAAAACTGAAGCTTTCTTT.

Only one count was recorded for this clone. This chain joins TRBV14 and TRBJ2-1; 13 positions match TRBD2. Germline V gene data show CDR1 as SGHDN and CDR2 as FVKESK. The CDR3 covers 16 residues. V was pared by 2 bases and J by 7 bases, with 5 bases of the junction left unmatched. The chain's CDR3 is CASSQQLAGGANEQFF. In DNA form, the CDR3 reads TGTGCCAGCAGCCAACAACTAGCGGGAGGGGCAAATGAGCAGTTCTTC. Filled out from reference TRBV14 and TRBJ2-1, the complete variable domain reads EAGVTQFPSHSVIEKGQTVTLRCDPISGHDNLYWYRRVMGKEIKFLLHFVKESKQDESGMPNNRFLAERTGGTYSTLKVQPAELEDSGVYFCASSQQLAGGANEQFFGPGTRLTVL.

V and J are TRBV5-6 and TRBJ2-5; tentative D call: TRBD1 (6 bases). The CDR3 is made up of 14 amino acids. The V end lost 0 bases, the J end lost 2 bases, and 8 bases lay between the germline ends. Germline V gives CDR1 SGHDT, CDR2 YYEEEE. The CDR3 here is CASSLEGVQETQYF. The CDR3, as DNA: TGTGCCAGCAGCTTGGAGGGGGTTCAAGAGACCCAGTACTTC. The variable domain in full, with the rest retrieved from reference TRBV5-6 and TRBJ2-5, is DAGVTQSPTHLIKTRGQQVTLRCSPKSGHDTVSWYQQALGQGPQFIFQYYEEEERQRGNFPDRFSGHQFPNYSSELNVNALLLGDSALYLCASSLEGVQETQYFGPGTRLLVL.

This clone has just a few counts. The chain carries TRBV19 and TRBJ1-5, with 7 bases aligning to TRBD1. Germline CDR1 reads LNHDA; CDR2 reads SQIVND (reference sequence). V lost 7 bases, J lost 0 bases, and 6 bases stayed unmatched. The length of the CDR3 is 15 residues. This CDR3 reads CASNQGTASNQPQHF. The CDR3, as DNA: TGTGCCAGTAACCAAGGGACAGCTAGCAATCAGCCCCAGCATTTT. The complete variable domain, with remaining parts taken from reference TRBV19 and TRBJ1-5, reads DGGITQSPKYLFRKEGQNVTLSCEQNLNHDAMYWYRQDPGQGLRLIYYSQIVNDFQKGDIAEGYSVSREKKESFPLTVTSAQKNPTAFYLCASNQGTASNQPQHFGDGTRLSIL.

The rearrangement links TRBV27 to TRBJ1-2; TRBD1 matches at 7 bases. After removal of 5 bases from V and 2 bases from J, the junction contained 5 bases not matched to a gene. This CDR3 is built from 14 residues. Germline CDR1 is MNHEY and CDR2 is SMNVEV (reference sequence). The CDR3 is CASSTETGNYGYTF. The CDR3 bases are TGTGCCAGCAGTACTGAGACAGGGAACTATGGCTACACCTTC.

The J gene is TRBJ2-6, the V gene TRBV10-2, with 7 positions matching TRBD1. The CDR3 extends over 18 amino acids. V was clipped by 2 bases and J by 2 bases; unmatched bases: 9. Per the germline V gene, CDR1 is WSHSY and CDR2 is SAAADI. The CDR3 nucleotides read TGCGCCAGCAGTGAGAATGAGGGGGCGCAGGCTGGGGCCAACGTCCTGACTTTC. Its translation is CASSENEGAQAGANVLTF.

The chain uses TRBV18 and TRBJ2-7, with a possible D match to TRBD2 (6 bases). V lost 3 bases and J lost 2, with 11 bases in between. This CDR3 spans 14 amino acids. Germline CDR1 and CDR2: KGHSH and LQKENI. The CDR3 DNA reads as TGTGCCAGCTCACCCCCGGGACTCCCCTACGAGCAGTACTTC. It translates to CASSPPGLPYEQYF.

The V call is TRBV19, the J call TRBJ1-4, with TRBD1 as a possible D gene (5 bases). The V and J ends lost 7 bases and 11 bases respectively, with 17 bases between them. This CDR3 region has 13 residues. Germline V gene data show CDR1 as LNHDA and CDR2 as SQIVND (reference sequence). The CDR3 region has the DNA TGTGCCAGTAAAGGGGCAGGGCAGGAGAAACTGTTTTTT. Translating it yields CASKGAGQEKLFF.

This chain joins TRBV11-3 and TRBJ2-3; 10 bases fit TRBD2. CDR3 length equals 16 residues. V lost 5 bases to trimming and J lost 2 bases; unmatched junction nucleotides: 7. CDR1 is SGHNT and CDR2 is YENEEA in the germline V gene. CDR3: CASSRRAGGNTDTQYF. In nucleotides, the CDR3 is TGTGCCAGCAGCCGCCGAGCGGGAGGGAACACAGATACGCAGTATTTT.

The CDR3 reads CASTGVNYGYTF. CDR3 DNA: TGTGCCAGCACAGGGGTTAACTATGGCTACACCTTC. This chain uses TRBV2 with TRBJ1-2, with TRBD1 as a possible D gene (6 bases). V was trimmed by 7 bases and J by 1 base, leaving 7 bases between them. The CDR3 runs to 12 residues. CDR1 and CDR2 from the germline V gene are SNHLY and FYNNEI. The whole variable domain, remainder taken from reference TRBV2 and TRBJ1-2, is EPEVTQTPSHQVTQMGQEVILRCVPISNHLYFYWYRQILGQKVEFLVSFYNNEISEKSEIFDDQFSVERPDGSNFTLKIRSTKLEDSAMYFCASTGVNYGYTFGSGTRLTVV.

There are a few counts of this clone. This chain links TRBV7-3 with TRBJ2-3, with 14 bases identical to TRBD2. The CDR3 loop spans 16 amino acids. V was pared by 5 bases and J by 4 bases, with 5 bases of the junction left unmatched. CDR1 is SGHTA and CDR2 is FQGTGA in the germline V gene. The CDR3 coding sequence is TGTGCCAGCAGCCCCCGACTAGCGGGGGGGCCAGATACGCAGTATTTT. It codes for CASSPRLAGGPDTQYF.

The V gene is TRBV27, the J gene TRBJ2-7; 10 nucleotides align to TRBD2. CDR3 size: 15 residues. Germline V gene sequence: CDR1 MNHEY, CDR2 SMNVEV (reference sequence). Germline trimming cut 10 bases from V and 2 bases from J; bases unmatched to any gene: 11. This chain's CDR3 is CATRPLAGDAYEQYV. The CDR3 DNA follows: TGTGCCACCCGCCCCCTAGCGGGGGATGCCTACGAGCAGTACGTC.

This chain uses TRBV7-8 with TRBJ1-1; D might be TRBD1 (6 bases). V was pared by 2 bases and J by 7 bases, with 11 bases between. The V gene's germline CDR1 is SGHVS and CDR2 FQNEAQ. The CDR3 sequence is 13 residues long. Here the CDR3 DNA reads TGTGCCAGCAGCTTAAGGGGGGGCCTTGAAGCTTTCTTT. As protein: CASSLRGGLEAFF.

The chain recombines TRBV6-5 with TRBJ1-2; TRBD1 might be the D (6 bases). From germline, CDR1 is MNHEY and CDR2 SVGAGI. CDR3 length equals 16 residues. V lost 2 bases, J lost 5 bases, and 18 bases lay in between. CDR3 sequence (DNA): TGTGCCAGCAGTTACCACCCCGAAGGGGGAGTTTATGGCTACACCTTC. This translates into CASSYHPEGGVYGYTF.

The rearrangement uses TRBV5-1 and TRBJ2-7; 12 bases match TRBD2. V lost 0 bases to trimming and J lost 2 bases; unmatched junction nucleotides: 6. The CDR3 loop spans 17 amino acids. Germline V CDR1 and CDR2: SGHRS, YFSETQ. This chain's CDR3 is CASSLGSGLAGTYEQYF. The CDR3 coding sequence is TGCGCCAGCAGCTTGGGGAGCGGACTAGCGGGAACCTACGAGCAGTACTTC.

This clone was counted only a few times. V and J are TRBV7-2 and TRBJ1-6, with 8 bases aligning to TRBD1. This CDR3 spans 15 amino acids. CDR1 and CDR2 (germline): SGHTA, FQGNSA. Trimming at V came to 5 bases and at J to 9 bases, leaving 9 bases not matched to a gene. The CDR3 region is CASSLSGTGFSPLHF. CDR3 in DNA: TGTGCCAGCAGCCTCTCCGGGACAGGTTTTTCACCCCTCCACTTT.

The chain carries TRBV5-3 and TRBJ2-1, with D possibly being TRBD2 (6 bases). TRBV5-3 is an open reading frame whose function is uncertain. CDR3 size: 17 residues. Trimming pared 3 bases from V and 8 bases from J, leaving 24 bases between. The CDR3 region is CARSSRLVRAWGHEQFF. DNA for the CDR3: TGTGCCAGAAGCTCGCGACTAGTCCGAGCTTGGGGCCATGAGCAGTTCTTC.

This chain connects TRBV18 to TRBJ1-1; perhaps TRBD1 as D (5 bases). The CDR3 consists of 16 residues. Trimming took 1 base from V and 5 from J, leaving 17 bases between them. Germline V gives CDR1 KGHSH, CDR2 LQKENI. CDR3 sequence: CASSPLSRGTGTEAFF. CDR3 DNA sequence: TGTGCCAGCTCACCACTATCAAGGGGAACGGGTACTGAAGCTTTCTTT.

The chain combines TRBV27 with TRBJ1-2, with TRBD1 as a possible D gene (6 bases). This CDR3 has 14 amino acids. Germline V CDR1 and CDR2: MNHEY, SMNVEV (reference sequence). Between the trimmed V and J ends, which lost 3 bases and 10 bases, there was a span of 18 bases. In DNA, the CDR3 is TGTGCCAGCAGTTTTAAAACAGGGACGGGTAACTACACCTTC. Translated: CASSFKTGTGNYTF.

V gene TRBV5-1 combines with J gene TRBJ1-2, with 8 nucleotides matching TRBD1. J was trimmed by 14 bases and V by 4 bases; bases with no gene match: 16. Germline loops: CDR1 SGHRS, CDR2 YFSETQ. The CDR3 extends over 14 amino acids. The DNA for the CDR3 is TGCGCCAGCAGCCTCGGAGGGGCGGACAGGGCTTCGACCTTC. Its protein product is CASSLGGADRASTF. Filled out from reference TRBV5-1 and TRBJ1-2, the complete variable domain reads KAGVTQTPRYLIKTRGQQVTLSCSPISGHRSVSWYQQTPGQGLQFLFEYFSETQRNKGNFPGRFSGRQFSNSRSEMNVSTLELGDSALYLCASSLGGADRASTFGSGTRLTVV.

In DNA, the CDR3 is TGTGCCAGCAGCTTAGCCGGGGTAGGCAATCAGCCCCAGCATTTT. Protein sequence: CASSLAGVGNQPQHF. The chain combines TRBV7-6 with TRBJ1-5; D not certain. The ends were cut back, 0 bases at V and 2 bases at J, with 8 bases in the middle. Germline V gives CDR1 SGHVS, CDR2 FNYEAQ. The CDR3 is 15 residues long.

This CDR3 reads CAWRAGTGTAAYNEQFF. CDR3 coding DNA: TGTGCCTGGAGGGCCGGAACCGGGACAGCAGCCTACAATGAGCAGTTCTTC. The chain links TRBV30 to TRBJ2-1; 7 nucleotides agree with TRBD1. The CDR3 is made up of 17 amino acids. V lost 3 bases and J lost 2; bases outside the gene matches: 13. Germline assignment: CDR1 GTSNPN and CDR2 SVGIG (reference sequence).

The V gene is TRBV7-9, the J gene TRBJ2-3, with 11 bases identical to TRBD1. This CDR3 is built from 16 residues. The trim removed 5 bases at V and 5 bases at J, leaving 9 bases unmatched. Germline CDR1 SEHNR, CDR2 FQNEAQ (reference sequence). CDR3 nucleotide sequence: TGTGCCAGCAGCCCGACCGTGGGACAGGGGGTAGATACGCAGTATTTT. Protein product: CASSPTVGQGVDTQYF.

The chain employs TRBV12-3 or TRBV12-4 and TRBJ2-3; D ambiguous. Trimming removed 3 bases from V and 0 bases from J, with 4 bases in between. The CDR3 consists of 13 residues. CDR3 amino acids: CASSFSSTDTQYF. CDR3 in DNA: TGTGCCAGCAGTTTTTCTAGCACAGATACGCAGTATTTT.

Only one count was recorded for this clone. The chain has TRBV28 and TRBJ2-7; tentatively, D is TRBD1 (6 bases). CDR1 is MDHEN, CDR2 SYDVKM, per germline. The CDR3 sequence is 16 residues long. V lost 2 bases and J lost 0, with 14 bases in between. CDR3 sequence reads: CASSLTGTPLSYEQYV. In DNA form, the CDR3 reads TGTGCCAGCAGTTTAACCGGGACACCTCTCTCCTACGAGCAGTACGTC.

This chain joins TRBV28 and TRBJ2-1; 11 bases are a match to TRBD2. The CDR3 totals 16 residues. After removal of 3 bases from V and 8 bases from J, the junction contained 9 bases not matched to a gene. Germline CDR1 reads MDHEN; CDR2 reads SYDVKM. The CDR3 region is CASSFSGGASHDEQFF. In DNA form, the CDR3 reads TGTGCCAGCAGTTTTAGCGGGGGGGCTTCGCACGATGAGCAGTTCTTC. The full variable domain, completed using reference TRBV28 and TRBJ2-1, is DVKVTQSSRYLVKRTGEKVFLECVQDMDHENMFWYRQDPGLGLRLIYFSYDVKMKEKGDIPEGYSVSREKKERFSLILESASTNQTSMYLCASSFSGGASHDEQFFGPGTRLTVL.

This clone was recorded only once. This chain connects TRBV19 to TRBJ1-1; D not resolved. The length of the CDR3 is 16 residues. The V gene lost 0 bases and the J gene lost 0 bases, with 11 bases spanning the gap. Germline CDR1 LNHDA, CDR2 SQIVND (reference sequence). The CDR3 DNA reads as TGTGCCAGTAGTATAGATCAATACACTATGAACACTGAAGCTTTCTTT. This codes for CASSIDQYTMNTEAFF.